Listed below are T cell receptor beta chains from one sample, sequenced in a study of regulatory T cells in long-lasting Graves disease. Each CDR3 protein is one row after TCRdb ran MiXCR on the multiplex PCR reads. The sample has 350,000 to 450,000 distinct CDR3 sequences; about 11% are singletons. This same sample was also taken into another study, of T cells in Graves' hyperthyroidism and ophthalmopathy.

The sample in question was peripheral blood mononuclear cells (PBMCs), obtained at new diagnosis, from a patient treated with antithyroid drugs. The source of these receptors is a woman between 18 and 29 years old with Graves disease. CDR3s include the opening cysteine and the closing phenylalanine or tryptophan. A D gene is named only where the DNA matches it firmly. Only part of the rows carry a size: once, few, many, or a class if the clone is expanded.

>12|many|NA|TRBJ2-7|TRBV28
CASTAGSYEQYF
TGTGCCAGCACCGCGGGGTCCTACGAGCAGTACTTC
>16|many|NA|TRBJ1-4|TRBV20-1
CSARDGARTTNEKLFF
TGCAGTGCTAGAGATGGGGCGAGGACAACTAATGAAAAACTGTTTTTT
>14|many|TRBD1|TRBJ1-2|TRBV27
CASSPGQGYYGYTF
TGTGCCAGCAGTCCCGGACAGGGCTACTATGGCTACACCTTC
>12|NA|NA|TRBJ2-7|TRBV20-1
CSAPGRYYEQYF
TGCAGTGCTCCCGGACGTTACTACGAGCAGTACTTC
>17|once|NA|TRBJ2-7|TRBV18
CASSPPAGELITYEQYF
TGTGCCAGCTCACCACCGGCAGGCGAGCTTATTACCTACGAGCAGTACTTC
>13|many|NA|TRBJ2-2|TRBV2
CASSLTGTGELFF
TGTGCCAGCAGTCTTACGGGCACCGGGGAGCTGTTTTTT
>19|NA|NA|TRBJ1-2|TRBV4-3
CASSQEVPRMMGYGYGYTF
TGCGCCAGCAGCCAAGAGGTACCCAGGATGATGGGGTATGGGTATGGCTACACCTTC
>15|many|NA|TRBJ1-2|TRBV2
CASSEEAMRGYGYTF
TGTGCCAGCAGTGAAGAGGCGATGAGGGGCTATGGCTACACCTTC
>16|many|TRBD2|TRBJ2-7|TRBV6-1
CASSEAMASGPYEQYF
TGTGCCAGCAGTGAAGCGATGGCTAGCGGGCCCTACGAGCAGTACTTC
>15|many|NA|TRBJ2-1|TRBV5-1
CASSWGVGVVTEQFF
TGCGCCAGCAGCTGGGGTGTTGGGGTGGTCACTGAGCAGTTCTTC
>13|many|NA|TRBJ2-5|TRBV6-2/TRBV6-3
CASLSANQETQYF
TGTGCCAGCCTCTCTGCTAATCAAGAGACCCAGTACTTC
>14|many|NA|TRBJ1-2|TRBV27
CASKSGLVGYGYTF
TGTGCCAGCAAGTCAGGGCTGGTCGGCTATGGCTACACCTTC
>16|many|NA|TRBJ1-1|TRBV5-1
CASSPYPYGGDTEAFF
TGCGCCAGCAGCCCCTACCCGTATGGGGGAGACACTGAAGCTTTCTTT
>14|few|NA|TRBJ1-5|TRBV20-1
CSAFGPSGNQPQHF
TGCAGTGCTTTTGGACCATCTGGCAATCAGCCCCAGCATTTT
>14|many|TRBD2|TRBJ2-7|TRBV20-1
CSAHSGTSAYEQYF
TGCAGTGCCCATTCCGGGACTAGCGCCTACGAGCAGTACTTC
>14|many|TRBD2|TRBJ2-7|TRBV2
CASSEGLAGTEQYF
TGTGCCAGCAGTGAAGGACTAGCGGGTACCGAGCAGTACTTC
>13|NA|NA|TRBJ2-6|TRBV20-1
CSARRYGANVLTF
TGCAGTGCTCGTCGCTATGGGGCCAACGTCCTGACTTTC